Here is one T cell receptor (beta chain) with its context. Antigen: not known. Use of 60 Vbeta and 13 Jbeta primers characterized the PCR. The protocol was immunoSEQ multiplex PCR, while the TCRdb copy is restricted to in-frame clones and leaves out a portion. The table records roughly 180,000 clones, around 78% of them present only once. The data belong to a study of cytomegalovirus exposure and HLA in healthy donors. Study background: Earlier results showed approximately 120 million unique TCR beta sequences derived from some 190 million T cells.

The CDR3 has 12 amino acids. V dropped 5 bases and J dropped 4 bases, with 7 bases sitting between them. The V gene's germline CDR1 is SGHTA and CDR2 FQGNSA. Whole-study results and caveats: Among TCR beta chains of equal frequency, HLA-associated ones were more clonally expanded in a later analysis. Analyzed later, most CMV-associated TCR beta chains appeared HLA-restricted. In a later analysis, a genetic analysis reported fewer productive-TCR N-insertions in an Asian-associated ancestry cluster than the cohort average.

The TCR was taken from a female donor in good health and CMV-seronegative. J is TRBJ2-3 and V is TRBV7-2; no reliable D call. Sequences were obtained from PBMCs. The CDR3 here is CASSGFADTQYF. CDR3 DNA: TGTGCCAGCAGCGGCTTCGCAGATACGCAGTATTTT.